Listed below are T cell receptor beta chains from one sample, sequenced in a study of CD8 T cells in Susac syndrome. TCRdb passed the immunoSEQ multiplex PCR reads through MiXCR, listing each CDR3 protein once. Here the sample spans about 150,000 distinct CDR3 sequences, 90% to 95% being singletons. The sequenced sample consisted of CD4+ T cells from PBMCs. The source is a human donor with Susac syndrome. Both conserved end residues are part of each CDR3. The D gene is left open where the match is weak. Size is stated for part of the rows, as once, few or many counts, or as a class when the clone is expanded.

d_gene,j_gene,abundance,v_gene,CDR3aa,CDR3nt
NA,TRBJ2-3,NA,TRBV3-1,CASSPPSGRDTQYF,TGTGCCAGCAGCCCCCCGTCGGGGAGGGATACGCAGTATTTT
NA,TRBJ2-5,NA,TRBV29-1,CSIGHVETQYF,TGCAGCATAGGACACGTGGAGACCCAGTACTTC
NA,TRBJ1-2,NA,TRBV12-3/TRBV12-4,CASMPVLSTGYTF,TGTGCCAGCATGCCAGTCCTAAGTACTGGCTACACCTTC
NA,TRBJ2-1,NA,TRBV14,CASSAGGAYNEQFF,TGTGCCAGCAGCGCAGGGGGGGCTTACAATGAGCAGTTCTTC
NA,TRBJ2-5,NA,TRBV29-1,CSVDPPQGSMETQYF,TGCAGCGTAGACCCCCCCCAGGGGAGTATGGAGACCCAGTACTTC
TRBD1,TRBJ2-7,NA,TRBV12-3/TRBV12-4,CASSWGTGAYEQYF,TGTGCCAGCAGTTGGGGGACAGGGGCCTACGAGCAGTACTTC
NA,TRBJ2-1,NA,TRBV4-3,CASSQRGSSYNEQFF,TGCGCCAGCAGCCAACGGGGGAGCTCCTACAATGAGCAGTTCTTC
NA,TRBJ1-2,NA,TRBV21-1,CASSSEASGGGYTF,TGTGCCAGCAGCTCCGAGGCGAGTGGAGGTGGCTACACCTTC
NA,TRBJ2-1,NA,TRBV9,CASSEVSSYNEQFF,TGTGCCAGCAGCGAGGTCAGTTCCTACAATGAGCAGTTCTTC
NA,TRBJ2-3,NA,TRBV4-1,CASSQDARTDTQYF,TGCGCCAGCAGCCAAGATGCCCGCACAGATACGCAGTATTTT
NA,TRBJ1-2,NA,TRBV25-1,CASSDSSPVYGYTF,TGTGCCAGCAGTGACTCAAGCCCGGTCTATGGCTACACCTTC
NA,TRBJ1-2,NA,TRBV29-1,CSVEPGRGGYTF,TGCAGCGTTGAACCGGGACGGGGTGGCTACACCTTC
NA,TRBJ1-3,NA,TRBV6-2/TRBV6-3,CASRRGEDGNTIYF,TGTGCCAGCAGACGCGGGGAGGATGGAAACACCATATATTTT
NA,TRBJ2-2,NA,TRBV12-3/TRBV12-4,CASSFGGLMGTGELFF,TGTGCCAGCAGTTTCGGGGGGCTGATGGGCACCGGGGAGCTGTTTTTT
NA,TRBJ1-1,NA,TRBV12-5,CASGLSPPGVAFF,TGTGCTAGTGGCCTGTCTCCTCCGGGGGTCGCTTTCTTT
TRBD1,TRBJ2-7,NA,TRBV7-8,CASTRGGDRAGYEQYF,TGTGCCAGCACCCGAGGGGGGGACAGGGCTGGGTACGAGCAGTACTTC
NA,TRBJ2-4,NA,TRBV4-1,CASSQRQKKTDIQYF,TGCGCCAGCAGCCAACGACAGAAAAAAACCGACATTCAGTACTTC
NA,TRBJ1-5,NA,TRBV11-2,CASSLETVTGQPQHF,TGTGCCAGCAGCCTCGAGACGGTAACGGGTCAGCCCCAGCATTTT
TRBD1,TRBJ1-5,once,TRBV20-1,CSAGDRDLRQPQHF,TGCAGTGCTGGGGACAGGGACCTGCGCCAGCCCCAGCATTTT
TRBD2,TRBJ2-7,NA,TRBV9,CASSARTSGEQYF,TGTGCCAGCAGCGCTCGGACTAGCGGGGAGCAGTACTTC
NA,TRBJ2-7,NA,TRBV20-1,CSVTQGPEQYF,TGCAGTGTAACACAGGGCCCCGAGCAGTACTTC
NA,TRBJ2-7,NA,TRBV12-3/TRBV12-4,CASSTHQGSSYEQYF,TGTGCCAGCTCAACCCACCAGGGGAGCTCCTACGAGCAGTACTTC
TRBD1,TRBJ1-1,NA,TRBV24-1,CATSDISTGGTEAFF,TGTGCCACCAGTGACATATCCACAGGGGGCACTGAAGCTTTCTTT